The rows below give T cell receptor beta chains drawn from one sample of a study of breast tumors, draining lymph nodes, adjacent tissues. TCRdb re-derived calls from the multiplex PCR reads in MiXCR, one entry per CDR3 protein. The data contain 140,000 to 150,000 distinct CDR3 sequences, about 33% of them seen just once; the ten biggest clones take up 2% to 2.5%. Sequenced sample: axillary lymph node tissue. All receptors derive from a female donor with breast cancer. Some clones in this sample may be carry-over from other donors' samples. The CDR3 runs from the conserved cysteine through the conserved F or W. The order of the fields is V gene, clone size, D gene, J gene, CDR3 protein, CDR3 DNA. The D gene is left open where the match is weak. The size of a clone is reported for some rows only, either as once, few or many, or as a class for expanded clones.

>TRBV7-3|.|.|TRBJ1-2
CASSKNVGGPMGLNYGYTF
TGTGCCAGCAGCAAAAACGTTGGGGGTCCCATGGGGCTTAACTATGGCTACACCTTC
>TRBV4-1|few|.|TRBJ2-7
CASSQEPDLTYEQYF
TGCGCCAGCAGCCAAGAACCAGATTTGACCTACGAGCAGTACTTC
>TRBV7-3|many|.|TRBJ2-6
CASSLGDSGANVLTF
TGTGCCAGCAGCTTAGGAGACTCTGGGGCCAACGTCCTGACTTTC
>TRBV5-1|many|TRBD2|TRBJ2-5
CASSKAGAQETQYF
TGCGCCAGCAGCAAAGCGGGGGCCCAAGAGACCCAGTACTTC
>TRBV5-1|many|.|TRBJ2-3
CASSFSGEGTDTQYF
TGCGCCAGCAGCTTTTCGGGGGAGGGCACAGATACGCAGTATTTT
>TRBV20-1|many|.|TRBJ2-5
CSGRDRETQYF
TGCAGTGGCAGGGATCGAGAGACCCAGTACTTC
>TRBV28|many|TRBD1|TRBJ1-5
CASSTPGTGSAQHF
TGTGCCAGCAGCACTCCCGGGACAGGGAGCGCCCAGCATTTT
>TRBV12-3/TRBV12-4|many|.|TRBJ2-1
CASSLVRGRYNEQFF
TGTGCCAGCAGTTTGGTCAGGGGGAGGTACAATGAGCAGTTCTTC
>TRBV6-1|.|.|TRBJ1-1
CASSEGAEDTEAFF
TGTGCCAGCAGTGAGGGGGCTGAGGACACTGAAGCTTTCTTT
>TRBV7-9|few|.|TRBJ1-3
CASSKTGSGNTIYF
TGTGCCAGCAGCAAGACAGGATCTGGAAACACCATATATTTT
>TRBV29-1|few|TRBD1|TRBJ1-1
CSVNRGRGGAEAFF
TGCAGCGTGAACAGGGGTCGGGGAGGTGCTGAAGCTTTCTTT